Presented here are 21 T cell receptor beta chains from one specimen sequenced in a study of shared T cell receptors in the human thymus. Here immunoSEQ multiplex PCR was the method, and the copy in TCRdb shows in-frame clones only, minus some. The sample carries 700,000 to 750,000 clones, approximately 83% recorded once. These data also formed part of another study, on human thymus T cells.

The material sequenced was thymocytes. All receptors derive from a girl less than two years old with a congenital heart defect.

The chain has TRBV7-2 and TRBJ1-5; D is undetermined. V lost 3 bases and J 4 bases, leaving 4 bases between the germline ends. The CDR3 contains 12 residues. The germline V gene has CDR1 SGHTA and CDR2 FQGNSA. The CDR3 region is CASSFLNQPQHF. The CDR3 DNA follows: TGTGCCAGCAGCTTTCTGAATCAGCCCCAGCATTTT.

DNA of the CDR3: TGCGCCAGCAGCAGAACCTCAAAGGGAGCCTACGAGCAGTACTTC. Translated: CASSRTSKGAYEQYF. The J gene is TRBJ2-7, the V gene TRBV4-1, with TRBD2 as a possible D gene (5 bases). V lost 5 bases and J 2 bases, leaving 16 bases between the germline ends. The CDR3 contains 15 residues. Per germline, CDR1 MGHRA and CDR2 YSYEKL.

The chain recombines TRBV10-2 with TRBJ2-5, with 10 bases matching TRBD2. The CDR3 consists of 12 residues. Trimming at V came to 9 bases and at J to 5 bases, leaving 3 bases not matched to a gene. In germline, CDR1 is WSHSY, CDR2 SAAADI. CDR3 region: CASGTSVETQYF. The DNA for the CDR3 is TGCGCCAGTGGGACTAGCGTGGAGACCCAGTACTTC.

V gene TRBV5-1 combines with J gene TRBJ2-3; D may be TRBD1 (6 bases). The V gene lost 0 bases and the J gene lost 0 bases, with 14 bases spanning the gap. The CDR3 length is 17 residues. In germline, CDR1 is SGHRS, CDR2 YFSETQ. This CDR3 reads CASSLDNAGVSTDTQYF. The CDR3, as DNA: TGCGCCAGCAGCTTGGACAATGCAGGGGTTAGCACAGATACGCAGTATTTT.

V gene TRBV4-1 combines with J gene TRBJ1-4, with 8 bases lining up with TRBD1. Trimming removed 0 bases from V and 7 bases from J; junction bases left unmatched: 7. CDR3 length equals 16 residues. Germline V gene data show CDR1 as MGHRA and CDR2 as YSYEKL. The CDR3 region has the DNA TGCGCCAGCAGCCAAGATATGCAGGGGGCGCGTGAAAAACTGTTTTTT. Translation: CASSQDMQGAREKLFF.

The rearrangement links TRBV6-4 to TRBJ2-2; a possible D gene is TRBD2 (5 bases). Germline assignment: CDR1 MRHNA and CDR2 SNTAGT. Deletions cut 4 bases from V and 5 bases from J, with 5 bases between. The CDR3 spans 12 residues. CDR3 in amino acids: CASSGGTGELFF. As DNA, the CDR3 is TGTGCCAGCAGTGGAGGGACCGGGGAGCTGTTTTTT.

This clone was counted a single time. This sequence joins TRBV2 and TRBJ1-5, with 10 nucleotides matching TRBD1. The germline gives CDR1 SNHLY, CDR2 FYNNEI. This CDR3 contains 17 residues. V gave up 7 bases and J gave up 2 bases; unmatched junction bases: 11. The CDR3, as DNA: TGTGCCAGCACTCTCCGACAGGGGGCTGACGGCAATCAGCCCCAGCATTTT. Translating gives CASTLRQGADGNQPQHF.

This clone was detected once. Different DNA sequences within this sample yield the same CDR3. Written as DNA, the CDR3 is TGCAGTGCCAGGGACACCTACGAGCAGTACTTC. Its translation: CSARDTYEQYF. This chain uses TRBV20-1 with TRBJ2-7, with a possible D match to TRBD1 (6 bases). V gave up 6 bases and J gave up 2 bases, with 8 bases separating them. Per germline, CDR1 DFQATT and CDR2 SNEGSKA (reference sequence). The CDR3 contains 11 residues.

This clone was observed a single time. V is TRBV6-1 and J is TRBJ1-5; 8 bases line up with TRBD1. Per the germline V gene, CDR1 is MNHNS and CDR2 is SASEGT. V gave up 5 bases and J gave up 11 bases; unmatched junction bases: 11. The CDR3 totals 14 residues. As DNA, the CDR3 is TGTGCCAGCAGTCAAACGGACAGGGTTGTTGCCCAGCATTTT. It specifies CASSQTDRVVAQHF.

The J gene is TRBJ1-3, the V gene TRBV28, with D uncertain. Germline V gene data show CDR1 as MDHEN and CDR2 as SYDVKM. There are 16 residues in the CDR3. V gave up 3 bases and J gave up 0 bases, with 12 bases separating them. The CDR3 sequence: CASSFPQVRSGNTIYF. The CDR3 DNA reads TGTGCCAGCAGTTTCCCCCAGGTCCGCTCTGGAAACACCATATATTTT.

The sample holds one count of this clone. The chain uses TRBV9 and TRBJ2-5; possible D gene TRBD1, 5 bases. The CDR3 is 15 amino acids. The V gene's germline CDR1 is SGDLS and CDR2 YYNGEE. V lost 4 bases to trimming and J lost 5 bases, with 18 bases between them. The CDR3 region has the DNA TGTGCCAGCAGCAACCCGTGGGGCGGCGCGGAGACCCAGTACTTC. Translation gives CASSNPWGGAETQYF.

The V and J genes are TRBV7-8 and TRBJ2-5; 7 bases are a match to TRBD2. The CDR3 extends over 14 amino acids. V lost 8 bases to trimming and J lost 0 bases; unmatched junction nucleotides: 6. Germline lookup yields CDR1 SGHVS and CDR2 FQNEAQ. The CDR3 DNA is TGTGCCAGCCACGGGGCGGGGGACCAAGAGACCCAGTACTTC. This translates into CASHGAGDQETQYF.

This chain uses TRBV11-2 with TRBJ1-1, with TRBD1 identical over 7 bases. The CDR3 runs 16 residues. Germline trimming cut 5 bases from V and 1 base from J; bases unmatched to any gene: 10. Germline loops: CDR1 SGHAT, CDR2 FQNNGV. DNA for the CDR3: TGTGCCAGCAGCGCATTCGCCGGGACAGAGAACACTGAAGCTTTCTTT. Protein sequence: CASSAFAGTENTEAFF.

The rearrangement joins TRBV11-2 to TRBJ2-7, with 12 bases fitting TRBD2. This CDR3 is 16 amino acids long. Losses at the gene ends were 1 base for V and 6 bases for J; bases not matched to a gene: 7. CDR1 SGHAT and CDR2 FQNNGV come from the germline V gene. The CDR3 sequence is CASSLGLAGGPCEQYF. CDR3 coding DNA: TGTGCCAGCAGCTTAGGGCTAGCGGGGGGGCCTTGCGAGCAGTACTTC.

The chain combines TRBV7-2 with TRBJ2-7, with 12 bases matching TRBD1. The CDR3 runs to 16 residues. V shed 1 base, J shed 3 bases, and the junction held 4 bases outside the gene matches. CDR1 and CDR2 (germline): SGHTA, FQGNSA. The CDR3 DNA reads TGTGCCAGCAGCTTAGAGGGACAGGGGGCTTTCTACGAGCAGTACTTC. Its protein product is CASSLEGQGAFYEQYF.

The rearrangement joins TRBV5-4 to TRBJ2-5; D is possibly TRBD1 (5 bases). Trimming shortened V by 5 bases and J by 2 bases, and 16 bases separated the two germline ends. CDR1 is SGHNT and CDR2 is YYREEE in the germline V gene (reference sequence). The CDR3 length is 15 residues. CDR3: CASRHTQGQQETQYF. CDR3 DNA sequence: TGTGCCAGCAGACACACCCAGGGCCAACAAGAGACCCAGTACTTC.

This clone was detected only once. V gene TRBV4-3 combines with J gene TRBJ1-5, with 9 positions matching TRBD1. CDR1 is LGHNA and CDR2 is YSLEER in the germline V gene. J lost 4 bases, V lost 5 bases, and 6 bases had no gene match. The CDR3 length is 15 residues. As DNA, the CDR3 is TGCGCCAGCAGCGCATGGACAGGGGAAAATCAGCCCCAGCATTTT. As protein: CASSAWTGENQPQHF.

The sample holds a few counts of this clone. This CDR3 reads CASSLVVRSWPEKNNEQFF. CDR3 nucleotides: TGTGCCAGCAGCTTGGTTGTTAGGTCATGGCCGGAGAAGAACAATGAGCAGTTCTTC. J is TRBJ2-1 and V is TRBV5-5; D unresolved. V was shortened by 0 bases and J by 5 bases, with 24 bases between the two germline ends. Germline CDR1 reads SGHKS; CDR2 reads YYEKEE (reference sequence). CDR3 length equals 19 residues.

The chain uses TRBV6-1 and TRBJ1-5, with D perhaps matching TRBD1 (5 bases). The CDR3 sequence is 15 residues long. Germline CDR1 and CDR2: MNHNS and SASEGT. V gave up 7 bases and J gave up 4 bases, with 17 bases separating them. CDR3 amino acids: CASTSRVAVNQPQHF. The CDR3 DNA reads TGTGCCAGCACTTCCAGGGTCGCGGTAAATCAGCCCCAGCATTTT.

V usage is TRBV27 and J usage is TRBJ2-1, with 11 bases matching TRBD1. Germline values: CDR1 MNHEY, CDR2 SMNVEV (reference sequence). The CDR3 is made up of 20 amino acids. Trimming took 5 bases from V and 1 from J; bases not matched to a gene: 16. In DNA, the CDR3 is TGTGCCAGCAGTCCTGGTTCCGGGACAGGGGGGAAGAGGTCCTACAATGAGCAGTTCTTC. Amino acid sequence: CASSPGSGTGGKRSYNEQFF.

This chain uses TRBV9 with TRBJ1-2, with 12 bases that match TRBD1. Trimming took 0 bases from V and 6 from J; bases not matched to a gene: 3. The CDR3 covers 15 residues. Germline CDR1 SGDLS, CDR2 YYNGEE. CDR3 DNA sequence: TGTGCCAGCAGCGTAGAAGGGACAGGGGGCGATGGCTACACCTTC. Amino acid sequence: CASSVEGTGGDGYTF.